Included here is one TCR beta chain sequence, with context. The CDR3 is 13 amino acids. V shed 4 bases and J shed 3 bases, with 8 bases lying between them. Per the germline V gene, CDR1 is ENHRY and CDR2 is SYGVKD. Sequencing used immunoSEQ multiplex PCR; TCRdb keeps in-frame clones, though not all of them. Of 400,000 to 450,000 clones detected, approximately 91% appear once; the ten largest clones hold under 2%. The sample is drawn from a study of blood T cell repertoires in COVID-19. Seattle-derived patients entered the study during active infection and were followed longitudinally. V usage is TRBV10-3 and J usage is TRBJ2-3; a weak D match, TRBD1 (5 bases). The sample consisted of peripheral blood. The TCR comes from a woman aged 40-49 years with COVID-19, enrolled during active disease. The CDR3 sequence: CAISVQGTDTQYF. The CDR3 coding sequence is TGTGCCATCAGTGTGCAGGGAACAGATACGCAGTATTTT.